This T cell receptor beta chain emerged from a study of blood T cell repertoires in COVID-19. In the study overall: Acute and convalescent COVID-19 specimens originated in the United States, Italy and Spain. The cDNA or gDNA used as material had been derived from T cells, B-cell-depleted T cells, or PBMCs.

The CDR3 runs 16 residues. V shed 5 bases, J shed 5 bases, and the junction held 10 bases outside the gene matches. Germline CDR1 is SGHTA and CDR2 is FQGNSA. In the source study's methods: For nucleated cells, counts were estimated from reference gene primer amplification. Clones were read by immunoSEQ multiplex PCR, and TCRdb kept only the in-frame ones, dropping some. V and J calls and clone size follow that table, whereas D and trimming were derived from the DNA. The table includes around 200,000 clones, approximately 86% detected once. The chain is built from TRBV7-2 and TRBJ2-2; 8 bases line up with TRBD1. The sequencing sample was made of PBMCs or T cells enriched from blood (not recorded which). This receptor was taken from a woman aged 25 to 45 who had been exposed to COVID-19. The CDR3 region is CASSLRGTGRTGELFF. The DNA for the CDR3 is TGTGCCAGCAGCCTTCGAGGGACAGGCAGGACCGGGGAGCTGTTTTTT.